The 2 T cell receptor beta chains in this list originate from one sample, sequenced in a study of beta chain features in type 1 diabetes. For these receptors, no antigen is known. Study results and limitations: When Type 1 diabetes patients were examined, their TCRB CDR3s proved moderately but significantly shorter in all four CD4+ subsets.

Reverse transcribing all isolated RNA meant expressed TCRB transcripts were sequenced. Some clones are missing from TCRdb's copy, which holds only in-frame ones; the method was immunoSEQ multiplex PCR. Found here are fewer than 300,000 clones, roughly a tenth of them singletons; the top ten hold approximately 0.015%. Sequenced input: naive CD4+ T cells from blood. The receptors shown here come from a man aged 25 to 45 with type 1 diabetes.

The chain links TRBV18 to TRBJ2-5; the D gene is possibly TRBD1 (5 bases). CDR1 is KGHSH and CDR2 is LQKENI in the germline V gene. Trimming left V 4 bases short and J 2 bases short, with 11 bases between. The CDR3 contains 14 residues. CDR3 loop: CASSRDRQQETQYF. The CDR3 nucleotides read TGTGCCAGCTCACGTGACAGACAGCAAGAGACCCAGTACTTC.

The sample holds a few counts of this clone. The V gene is TRBV5-4, the J gene TRBJ2-7, with no clear D. V lost 0 bases and J lost 1, with 11 bases in between. CDR1 is SGHNT and CDR2 is YYREEE in the germline V gene (reference sequence). The CDR3 has 15 amino acids. The chain's CDR3 is CASSLAPGNSYEQYF. The CDR3 nucleotides read TGTGCCAGCAGCTTGGCCCCAGGTAATTCCTACGAGCAGTACTTC.